This T cell receptor (beta chain) was found in a study of blood T cell repertoires in COVID-19. Background on the study: COVID-19 samples, acute and convalescent, were from the United States, Italy and Spain. T cells, B-cell-depleted T cells, or PBMCs provided the cDNA or gDNA that served as material.

After removal of 1 base from V and 0 bases from J, the junction contained 5 bases not matched to a gene. CDR3 length: 18 amino acids. The germline gives CDR1 LGHNA, CDR2 YNFKEQ. In the source study's methods: Reference gene primer amplification in the assay estimated nucleated cell counts. Repertoires were generated with immunoSEQ multiplex PCR, while TCRdb's copy carries only in-frame clones and drops some. That table furnishes V, J and clone size, whereas the DNA furnished D and trimming. The data hold under 300,000 clones, with roughly 90% observed a single time. This clone was picked up a small number of times.

The sequence was collected from a man in his 60s with acute or convalescent COVID-19. The sequenced material came from peripheral blood. The rearrangement links TRBV4-2 to TRBJ2-2, with 10 bases fitting TRBD2. The CDR3 DNA reads as TGTGCCAGCAGCCAAGCTCTAGCGGGAGTAACGAACACCGGGGAGCTGTTTTTT. It is translated as CASSQALAGVTNTGELFF.